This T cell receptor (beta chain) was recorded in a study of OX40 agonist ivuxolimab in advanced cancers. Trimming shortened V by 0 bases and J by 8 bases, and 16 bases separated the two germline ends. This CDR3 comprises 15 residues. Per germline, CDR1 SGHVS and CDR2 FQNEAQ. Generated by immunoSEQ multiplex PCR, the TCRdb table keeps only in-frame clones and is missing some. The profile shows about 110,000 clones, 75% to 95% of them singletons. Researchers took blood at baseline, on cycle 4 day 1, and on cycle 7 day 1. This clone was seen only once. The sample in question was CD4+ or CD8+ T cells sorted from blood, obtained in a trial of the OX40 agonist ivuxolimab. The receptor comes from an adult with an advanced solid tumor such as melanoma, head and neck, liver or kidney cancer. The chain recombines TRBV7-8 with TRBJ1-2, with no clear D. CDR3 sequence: CASSLAPWARGGYTF. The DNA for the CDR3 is TGTGCCAGCAGCTTAGCCCCGTGGGCCCGCGGGGGCTACACCTTC. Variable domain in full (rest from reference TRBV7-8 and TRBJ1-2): GAGVSQSPRYKVAKRGQDVALRCDPISGHVSLFWYQQALGQGPEFLTYFQNEAQLDKSGLPSDRFFAERPEGSVSTLKIQRTQQEDSAVYLCASSLAPWARGGYTFGSGTRLTVV.